This T cell receptor beta chain was identified during a study of shared clonotypes between healthy human individuals. Deep-level settings were used for running the assay. As originally analysed: ImmunoSEQ output held junction-only sequences without quality scores, so filtering differed. Produced via immunoSEQ multiplex PCR; TCRdb's table is partial and in-frame only. V and J calls and clone size come straight from that table; D and trimming were deduced from the DNA. The sample contains approximately 720,000 clones, 60% to 80% of which appear only once. Subsets obtained from CD4+ cells comprised CD45RA+ naive and CD45RA-negative memory cells. Germline V gene sequence: CDR1 MGHDK, CDR2 SYGVNS. The CDR3 runs to 12 residues. V dropped 2 bases and J dropped 13 bases, with 11 bases sitting between them.

The receptor was isolated from a woman in her thirties in good health. Sequences were obtained from memory CD4+ T cells sorted from blood. Subset of the sample: CD45RA-negative fraction. The V gene is TRBV25-1, the J gene TRBJ2-2, with D hard to call. CDR3 sequence: CASSELEKGLFF. The CDR3 DNA follows: TGTGCCAGCAGTGAACTAGAGAAGGGGCTGTTTTTT.